This T cell receptor (beta chain) was observed in a study of blood T cell repertoires in COVID-19. The assay was immunoSEQ multiplex PCR, and TCRdb's table has in-frame clones only and misses some. This repertoire shows 300,000 or so clones, more than 85% found once; its top ten account for over 0.8%. Trimming took off 2 bases at V and 4 bases at J, with 8 bases between the two ends. This CDR3 contains 13 residues. Germline V CDR1 and CDR2: KGHSH, LQKENI. V usage is TRBV18 and J usage is TRBJ1-2; D remains unclear. The receptor comes from a woman aged 25-40 years who had recovered from COVID-19. Material for sequencing was PBMCs or T cells enriched from blood (not recorded which). The CDR3 DNA sequence: TGTGCCAGCTCACCAGGCGGAACCTATGGCTACACCTTC. Protein product: CASSPGGTYGYTF.